The 6 T cell receptor beta chains in this list originate from one sample, sequenced in a study of blood T cell repertoires in COVID-19. The data were produced by immunoSEQ multiplex PCR, yet TCRdb's version contains in-frame clones alone and is incomplete. The table lists around 79,000 clones, around 88% of them singletons. Sequencing input: peripheral blood. The receptors here all came from an older man with active or convalescent COVID-19.

The chain employs TRBV24-1 and TRBJ2-1, with D perhaps matching TRBD2 (7 bases). V lost 4 bases and J lost 3, with 18 bases in between. Germline CDR1 reads KGHDR; CDR2 reads SFDVKD. The CDR3 has 17 amino acids. This chain's CDR3 is CATSEGGRGPHYNEQFF. The CDR3 DNA sequence: TGTGCCACCAGTGAAGGCGGGCGGGGGCCCCACTACAATGAGCAGTTCTTC.

This clone was counted only a few times. This chain joins TRBV5-1 and TRBJ1-1; D is perhaps TRBD1 (6 bases). V was trimmed by 2 bases and J by 3 bases, leaving 8 bases between them. CDR3 length: 13 amino acids. From germline, CDR1 is SGHRS and CDR2 YFSETQ. CDR3 region: CASSFSGDTEAFF. CDR3 nucleotides: TGCGCCAGCAGCTTTTCAGGGGACACTGAAGCTTTCTTT. The whole variable domain, filled in from reference TRBV5-1 and TRBJ1-1, reads KAGVTQTPRYLIKTRGQQVTLSCSPISGHRSVSWYQQTPGQGLQFLFEYFSETQRNKGNFPGRFSGRQFSNSRSEMNVSTLELGDSALYLCASSFSGDTEAFFGQGTRLTVV.

In DNA form, the CDR3 reads TGTGCCAGCAGCCTCGGACAGGGTAGGGGTCCCACCGGGGAGCTGTTTTTT. Amino acid sequence: CASSLGQGRGPTGELFF. V and J are TRBV9 and TRBJ2-2; 8 positions match TRBD1. The CDR3 length is 17 residues. J gave up 4 bases and V 4 bases, and 12 bases lay outside the gene matches. Looked up from germline, CDR1 is SGDLS and CDR2 is YYNGEE.

This clone was seen once. The J gene is TRBJ2-3, the V gene TRBV19, with D possibly matching TRBD2 (7 bases). The CDR3 totals 14 residues. With 3 bases removed from V and 1 base from J, the gap between germline ends came to 8 bases. CDR1 is LNHDA and CDR2 is SQIVND in the germline V gene (reference sequence). CDR3 sequence: CASSMRGRTDTQYF. The CDR3 DNA is TGTGCCAGTAGTATGCGGGGGCGCACAGATACGCAGTATTTT.

The chain is built from TRBV19 and TRBJ2-6, with 13 bases matching TRBD2. Germline-derived CDR1 and CDR2 are LNHDA and SQIVND (reference sequence). This CDR3 is built from 18 residues. Losses at the gene ends were 4 bases for V and 4 bases for J; bases not matched to a gene: 7. The CDR3 DNA reads TGTGCCAGTAGTAGCACTAGCGGGAGGGATACGGGGGCCAACGTCCTGACTTTC. Translating it yields CASSSTSGRDTGANVLTF.

V usage is TRBV2 and J usage is TRBJ1-5; D is unclear. The CDR3 extends over 16 amino acids. Germline V gene sequence: CDR1 SNHLY, CDR2 FYNNEI. V was shortened by 3 bases and J by 5 bases, with 17 bases between the two germline ends. The CDR3 DNA follows: TGTGCCAGCAGTGAGGAATCCCCCTTCCTAGATCAGCCCCAGCATTTT. Its protein product is CASSEESPFLDQPQHF.